This T cell receptor (beta chain) is from a study of T cell responses to AZD1222 COVID-19 vaccine (TCRdb year 2021). General notes on the study: AZD1222 recipients with second doses at about 4 weeks or about 12 weeks were pooled, because spike-specific TCR depth and breadth did not differ between schedules. A total of 233 trial participants underwent TCR sequencing, of whom 207 received two doses of AZD1222 and around 26 received two doses of the MenACWY control vaccine. Enrollment into the trials was organized by age into subgroups of 18-55, 56-69 and 70-plus years, and those subgroups contained about 160, 30 and 59 TCR-sequenced participants, respectively. Findings and caveats that apply to the study as a whole: Conclusions about previously exposed vaccinees are limited, since just 5 to 7 AZD1222 recipients were seropositive for SARS-CoV-2 at baseline. The vaccine-associated CD4 TCRs covered the entire spike protein, and the dominant responses fell in regions 160-218 and 743-854. A significant rise in spike-specific TCR breadth and depth was observed after two AZD1222 doses relative to day 0 and relative to MenACWY recipients. Nearly half of unique spike-specific TCRs reportedly recognized epitopes outside regions mutated in the B.1.351 and B.1.1.7 variants. Because no day 14 peak-response samples were available, the repertoires could be characterized only after the peak T cell response. The 56-69-year group was small, and its depth increase did not reach significance, likely because of low power. Participants were mostly white British, with more females than males. The authors suggested clonal diversity may have been underestimated.

The CDR3 regions of human TCRbeta chains were analyzed by immunosequencing. Under the source paper's analysis protocol: Repertoire TCRs were checked for matches against a reference library of SARS-CoV-2-specific TCRs that had been generated using the MIRA antigen-specificity platform. Breadth was defined as the fraction of unique TCRs that were SARS-CoV-2-associated, and depth was defined as the fraction of total T cells that were SARS-CoV-2-associated. Using the MIRA data, each spike-specific TCR was mapped to the spike region that the TCR reacts to and placed in a CD4 or CD8 class. Log10-transformed breadth and depth values were compared by one-way ANOVA with Sidak's multiple comparisons tests. Sourced from immuneACCESS, this table was stored by TCRdb with only in-frame sequences that have V and J called. A share of the clones is absent; for the studies checked, an unresolved V gene accounts for under half, and the remainder has no known explanation. V and J calls and clone size are given by that table; D and trimming were obtained from the DNA. This sample gives 130,000 to 150,000 clones in total; about 91% of them show up just once. Around 15% of the sample goes to the ten largest clones.

The meaning of the sample's time point label: baseline before first vaccination. Vaccinee samples were obtained from the UK trials COV001 and COV002, which included a single-blind randomized controlled phase 2/3 trial of AZD1222 (ChAdOx1 nCoV-19) in healthy adults. For TCRbeta chain sequencing, PBMC samples from trial participants were taken at day 0 and at day 28 after the second dose. V is shortened by 2 bases, J by 2 bases, and the region joining them spans 7 bases. CDR1 and CDR2, looked up from the germline V gene (reference sequence), are SGHKS and YYEKEE. The CDR3 covers 13 residues, taking in both the cysteine and the phenylalanine. The sequence is cut down to CDR3 DNA, 39 bases in frame from base 1. A note on this clone: Its antigen is currently not known. Base-call qualities are not available, and no considerably larger clone is one nucleotide away.

The chain was built from TRBV5-5 and TRBJ1-2; there is no confident call for the D gene. The sequence came from an adult in good health. Sequencing was performed on peripheral blood, taken on day 0 of AZD1222 vaccination. The DNA sequence reads TGTGCCAGCAGCTTTCAGGACAACTATGGCTACACCTTC. This yields the protein CASSFQDNYGYTF.